This TCR beta chain is from a study of cytomegalovirus exposure and HLA in healthy donors. Per the germline V gene, CDR1 is SGDLS and CDR2 is YYNGEE. V was pared by 0 bases and J by 6 bases, with 19 bases between. CDR3 length equals 16 residues. 13 Jbeta primers and 60 Vbeta primers were used for the PCR. Here immunoSEQ multiplex PCR was the method, and the copy in TCRdb shows in-frame clones only, minus some. The sample yields nearly 110,000 clones, 71% seen once. The specimen was PBMCs. The chain carries TRBV9 and TRBJ2-7; D unclear. This TCR was recovered from a female donor in good health and CMV-seronegative. CDR3 loop: CASSVGSRSYGPEQYF. CDR3 DNA sequence: TGTGCCAGCAGCGTAGGATCGAGGTCCTATGGCCCCGAGCAGTACTTC.